This TCR beta chain originates from a study of blood T cell repertoires in COVID-19. TCRdb keeps only in-frame clones here, not all; method: immunoSEQ multiplex PCR. The profile shows roughly 330,000 clones, 87% of them singletons. The CDR3 contains 12 residues. Trimming took 2 bases from V and 8 from J, leaving 7 bases between them. CDR1 MDHEN and CDR2 SYDVKM come from the germline V gene. The rearrangement joins TRBV28 to TRBJ1-3; a weak D match, TRBD1 (5 bases). The TCR sequence derives from a woman aged 25 to 39 who had recovered from COVID-19. The sequenced sample was PBMCs or T cells enriched from blood (not recorded which). CDR3 sequence: CASSLRGHTIYF. DNA for the CDR3: TGTGCCAGCAGTTTAAGGGGCCACACCATATATTTT. Together with reference TRBV28 and TRBJ1-3, the CDR3 gives the full variable domain: DVKVTQSSRYLVKRTGEKVFLECVQDMDHENMFWYRQDPGLGLRLIYFSYDVKMKEKGDIPEGYSVSREKKERFSLILESASTNQTSMYLCASSLRGHTIYFGEGSWLTVV.